The present TCR beta chain was sequenced within a study of TIL therapy for anti-PD-1-resistant metastatic lung cancer. The libraries were made with immunoSEQ v3. Libraries were prepared by immunoSEQ multiplex PCR; TCRdb keeps only in-frame clonotypes and omits some of them. In the table there are approximately 23,000 clones, 63% of which are singletons. The trim removed 6 bases at V and 15 bases at J, leaving 12 bases unmatched. This CDR3 is 13 amino acids long. Germline CDR1 is SNHLY and CDR2 is FYNNEI. Time point indicated: pre-treatment sample, taken before nivolumab and TIL therapy. Pleural nodules or supraclavicular lymph nodes made up most of the excised metastases sampled. Tumor harvest preceded PD-1/PD-L1 blockade, followed by nivolumab treatment.

The rearrangement joins TRBV2 to TRBJ2-4, with TRBD1 identical over 9 bases. The receptor was isolated from a woman aged 30 to 85 with non-small cell lung cancer. Sequences were derived from tumor tissue, sampled at baseline. The DNA of the CDR3 is TGTGCCAGCAGAAGAGACAGCCAGGACAGGGGGTACTTC. This gives the protein CASRRDSQDRGYF. Filled out from reference TRBV2 and TRBJ2-4, the complete variable domain reads EPEVTQTPSHQVTQMGQEVILRCVPISNHLYFYWYRQILGQKVEFLVSFYNNEISEKSEIFDDQFSVERPDGSNFTLKIRSTKLEDSAMYFCASRRDSQDRGYFGAGTRLSVL.